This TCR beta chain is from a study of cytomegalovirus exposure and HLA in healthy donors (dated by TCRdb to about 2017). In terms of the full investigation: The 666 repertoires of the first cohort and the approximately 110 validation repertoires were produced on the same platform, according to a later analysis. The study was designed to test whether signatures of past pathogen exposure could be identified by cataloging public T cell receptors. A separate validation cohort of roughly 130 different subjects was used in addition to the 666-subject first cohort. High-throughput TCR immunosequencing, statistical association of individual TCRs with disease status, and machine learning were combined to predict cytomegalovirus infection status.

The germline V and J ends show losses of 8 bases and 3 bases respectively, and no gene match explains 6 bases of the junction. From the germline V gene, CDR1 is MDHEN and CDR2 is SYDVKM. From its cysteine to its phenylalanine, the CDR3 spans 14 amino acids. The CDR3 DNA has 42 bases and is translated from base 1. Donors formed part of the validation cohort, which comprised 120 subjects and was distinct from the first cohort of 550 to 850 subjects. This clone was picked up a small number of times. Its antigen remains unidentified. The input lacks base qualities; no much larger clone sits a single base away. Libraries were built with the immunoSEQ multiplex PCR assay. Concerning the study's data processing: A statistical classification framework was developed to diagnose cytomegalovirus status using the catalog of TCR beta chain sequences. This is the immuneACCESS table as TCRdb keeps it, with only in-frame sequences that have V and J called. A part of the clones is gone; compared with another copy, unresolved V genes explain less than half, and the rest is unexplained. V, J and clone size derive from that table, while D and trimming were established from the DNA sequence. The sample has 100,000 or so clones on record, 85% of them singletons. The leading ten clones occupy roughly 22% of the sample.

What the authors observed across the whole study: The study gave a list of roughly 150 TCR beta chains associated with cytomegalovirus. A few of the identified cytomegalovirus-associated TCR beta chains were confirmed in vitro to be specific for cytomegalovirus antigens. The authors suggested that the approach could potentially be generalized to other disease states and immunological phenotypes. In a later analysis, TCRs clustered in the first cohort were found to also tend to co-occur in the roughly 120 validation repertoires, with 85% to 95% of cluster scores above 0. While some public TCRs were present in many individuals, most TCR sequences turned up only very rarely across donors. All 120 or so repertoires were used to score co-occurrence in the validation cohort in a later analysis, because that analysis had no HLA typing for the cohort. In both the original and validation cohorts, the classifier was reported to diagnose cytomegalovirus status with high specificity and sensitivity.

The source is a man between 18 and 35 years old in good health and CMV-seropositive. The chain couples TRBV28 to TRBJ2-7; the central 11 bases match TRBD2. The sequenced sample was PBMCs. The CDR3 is CASGPGTSGYEQYF. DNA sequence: TGTGCCAGCGGACCCGGGACTAGCGGCTACGAGCAGTACTTC.